This TCR beta chain is drawn from a study of cytomegalovirus exposure and HLA in healthy donors. The V end was cut by 5 bases, the J end by 3 bases, with 10 bases between. Germline lookup yields CDR1 SGHTA and CDR2 FQGNSA. This CDR3 contains 14 residues. The PCR used 60 Vbeta and 13 Jbeta primers. Libraries were prepared by immunoSEQ multiplex PCR; TCRdb keeps only in-frame clonotypes and omits some of them. The table includes 220,000 or so clones, approximately 79% detected once. The sequence derives from a man aged 50-59 years in good health and CMV-seronegative. Material: PBMCs. The rearrangement uses TRBV7-2 and TRBJ2-2; D remains ambiguous. CDR3 bases: TGTGCCAGCAGCCCCCCCTGGCACACCGGGGAGCTGTTTTTT. Its translation is CASSPPWHTGELFF.